A selection of T cell receptor beta chains follows, all from one sample in a study of blood T cell repertoires in COVID-19. Assay used: immunoSEQ multiplex PCR; TCRdb lists only in-frame clones, some missing. The table includes about 44,000 clones, 82% detected once. Sequenced material: peripheral blood. The source of these receptors is a woman in her 70s with acute or convalescent COVID-19. Each CDR3 is given with its conserved first and last residue. D genes are given only for firm matches. For some rows the clone size is stated as once, few or many, or as a class when expanded; others skip it.

TRBJ1-4,once,-,TRBV2,TGTGCCAGCAGCTTCCAGACAGCTCAGAATGAAAAACTGTTTTTT,CASSFQTAQNEKLFF
TRBJ2-2,-,-,TRBV14,TGTGCCAGCAGCGCGGGGCTCACCGGGGAGCTGTTTTTT,CASSAGLTGELFF
TRBJ1-6,-,-,TRBV7-9,TGTGCCAGCAGCCCCGCCGGTTCCTATAATTCACCCCTCCACTTT,CASSPAGSYNSPLHF
TRBJ2-1,-,TRBD1,TRBV6-5,TGTGCCAGCCCTGACAGGGGGCGCGGAAATGAGCAGTTCTTC,CASPDRGRGNEQFF
TRBJ2-7,-,-,TRBV27,TGTGCCAGCAGTCAGACTGGCCCCTCCTACGAGCAGTACTTC,CASSQTGPSYEQYF
TRBJ2-5,-,-,TRBV7-7,TGTGCTAGCAGCCGGGACTTACAAGAGACCCAGTACTTC,CASSRDLQETQYF
TRBJ2-2,-,TRBD2,TRBV18,TGTGCCACCGGGACTAGCGGGAGGAAGACCGGGGAGCTGTTTTTT,CATGTSGRKTGELFF
TRBJ1-6,-,-,TRBV30,TGTGCCTGGAGTGTATTAGCGGATTCACCCCTCCACTTT,CAWSVLADSPLHF
TRBJ1-5,-,-,TRBV5-1,TGCGCCAGCAGCCAAACAGGGAATAGCAATCAGCCCCAGCATTTT,CASSQTGNSNQPQHF
TRBJ2-3,-,-,TRBV3-1/TRBV3-2,TGTGCCAGCAGCCAACGTGAGGGTACGCAGTATTTT,CASSQREGTQYF
TRBJ2-3,-,TRBD2,TRBV27,TGTGCCAGCAGTTCGCAGTTTTCCGCGACTAGCCCTAGCACAGATACGCAGTATTTT,CASSSQFSATSPSTDTQYF
TRBJ1-2,-,-,TRBV3-1/TRBV3-2,TGTGCCAGCAGCCAAGATCTCCAGGGGCACCTCTATGGCTACACCTTC,CASSQDLQGHLYGYTF
TRBJ2-3,-,-,TRBV2,TGTGCCAGCAGTGATTGGACAGGCACAGATACGCAGTATTTT,CASSDWTGTDTQYF
TRBJ2-3,-,-,TRBV7-2,TGTGCCAGCAGCTTAGCCCCTACTGAATCAGATACGCAGTATTTT,CASSLAPTESDTQYF
TRBJ1-5,few,-,TRBV6-2/TRBV6-3,TGTGCCAGCAGTTTTCTCCCTTATCAGCCCCAGCATTTT,CASSFLPYQPQHF
TRBJ1-6,-,TRBD1,TRBV4-2,TGTGCCAGCAGCCGGCTGATGGGACAGTCGAATTCACCCCTCCACTTT,CASSRLMGQSNSPLHF
TRBJ2-1,-,TRBD2,TRBV19,TGTGCCAGTAGCCGCCTGGCGGCTAGCGGGAGAAATGAGCAGTTCTTC,CASSRLAASGRNEQFF
TRBJ2-3,-,TRBD2,TRBV11-2,TGTGCCAGCACCCTCGGACTAGCGGGAGCTGATACGCAGTATTTT,CASTLGLAGADTQYF
TRBJ1-2,-,TRBD1,TRBV24-1,TGTGCCACCAGTGATCCAGAACAGGGGGCACGCGGCTACACCTTC,CATSDPEQGARGYTF
TRBJ2-5,-,-,TRBV7-2,TGTGCCAGCAGCTTCGTTACCTCGGTAGAGACCCAGTACTTC,CASSFVTSVETQYF
TRBJ2-5,few,TRBD1,TRBV7-9,TGTGCCAGCAGCCTCGGGACAGTTTCGCCAGAGACCCAGTACTTC,CASSLGTVSPETQYF
TRBJ1-5,-,-,TRBV19,TGTGCCAGTAGTAAGACAGGAAATAGCAATCAGCCCCAGCATTTT,CASSKTGNSNQPQHF
TRBJ1-4,-,-,TRBV7-6,TGTGCCAGCAGCTTAGCGCCTCGAGGTGAAAAACTGTTTTTT,CASSLAPRGEKLFF
TRBJ1-6,-,-,TRBV9,TGTGCCAGCAGCCCTGAGGCCCTTAATTCACCCCTCCACTTT,CASSPEALNSPLHF
TRBJ2-3,-,-,TRBV9,TGTGCCAGCAGCCCTAGCTTCGATACGCAGTATTTT,CASSPSFDTQYF
TRBJ1-3,-,TRBD1,TRBV6-5,TGTGCCGCCCTCGACAGGGCCGCTGGAAACACCATATATTTT,CAALDRAAGNTIYF
TRBJ2-1,few,TRBD2,TRBV7-3,TGTGCCAGCAGCTTAGAATCCGGACTAGCGGACAATGAGCAGTTCTTC,CASSLESGLADNEQFF
TRBJ1-1,-,-,TRBV15,TGTGCCACCAGCAGGGCACGGGGGAACACTGAAGCTTTCTTT,CATSRARGNTEAFF